This T cell receptor (beta chain) was documented in a study of vaccination effects on CD4 cells after COVID-19. Before sequencing took place, the ViraFEST assay used viral peptide pools to expand antigen-specific CD4+ T cells. The culture ran for roughly ten days before CD4+ T cells were isolated. Participants got two doses of BNT162b2 or mRNA-1273 vaccine. Remarks on this clone: The antigen is undetermined.

This CDR3 comprises 13 residues. Looked up from germline, CDR1 is SNHLY and CDR2 is FYNNEI. V lost 2 bases, J lost 2 bases, and 6 bases lay in between. The data were produced by immunoSEQ multiplex PCR, yet TCRdb's version contains in-frame clones alone and is incomplete. The sample has 25,000 to 35,000 clones; roughly 70% are singletons. The source is a human donor who received a COVID-19 vaccine. This specimen was CD4+ T cells from PBMCs cultured with HCoV-NL63 spike peptides, taken after COVID-19 vaccination. This sequence joins TRBV2 and TRBJ1-2; D may be TRBD1 (5 bases). CDR3 sequence reads: CASSEQGNYGYTF. The CDR3 bases are TGTGCCAGCAGTGAACAGGGAAACTATGGCTACACCTTC.